Following are 24 T cell receptor beta chains from one sample sequenced in a study of T cells expressing NK-cell markers. TCRdb re-called the 5' RACE reads and catalogs CDR3 proteins one per entry, DNA excluded. This sample's clone table lists 400,000 to 450,000 distinct CDR3 sequences. The sample was blood T cells: a sorted CD56 or NKG2C T cell subset, CD4+ or CD8+ T cells, or bulk PBMC T cells (not recorded which). These receptors were collected from a woman between 18 and 75 years old in good health.

The CDR3 reads CAWSLGNEQYF. The gene calls are TRBV30 and TRBJ2-7. The CDR3 totals 11 residues. CDR1 and CDR2 (germline): GTSNPN, SVGIG (reference sequence). The variable domain in full, completed from reference TRBV30 and TRBJ2-7, reads SQTIHQWPATLVQPVGSPLSLECTVEGTSNPNLYWYRQAAGRGLQLLFYSVGIGQISSEVPQNLSASRPQDRQFILSSKKLLLSDSGFYLCAWSLGNEQYFGPGTRLTVT.

The chain employs TRBV9 and TRBJ2-7. The germline gives CDR1 SGDLS, CDR2 YYNGEE. CDR3 length: 14 residues. The chain's CDR3 is CASSVKGTSYEQYF.

The chain has TRBV12-3 or TRBV12-4 and TRBJ1-5; TCRdb gives TRBD1 as the D gene, but with no DNA this cannot be confirmed. The CDR3 is made up of 16 amino acids. Here the CDR3 reads CASSLQRQYSNQPQHF.

The V gene is TRBV29-1, the J gene TRBJ2-7; the D call from TCRdb, TRBD1, cannot be confirmed without DNA. Per the germline V gene, CDR1 is SQVTM and CDR2 is ANQGSEA. This CDR3 spans 13 amino acids. This CDR3 is CSVAPRSSYEQYF.

This chain links TRBV4-3 with TRBJ1-3. This CDR3 region has 15 residues. From germline, CDR1 is LGHNA and CDR2 YSLEER. The CDR3 region is CASSQDRKWRDTIYF.

The chain is built from TRBV6-2 or TRBV6-3 and TRBJ2-3. The CDR3 is 13 residues long. Germline V gene sequence: CDR1 MNHEY, CDR2 SVGEGT. The CDR3 reads CASSRMGTDTQYF.

This chain joins TRBV7-9 and TRBJ2-7; TCRdb returns TRBD2, unconfirmable since there is no DNA. From germline, CDR1 is SEHNR and CDR2 FQNEAQ (reference sequence). The CDR3 sequence is 13 residues long. The CDR3 reads CASTRGEGLEQYF.

This chain links TRBV7-9 with TRBJ2-1; TCRdb selects TRBD1, and the lack of DNA leaves this call unchecked. This CDR3 is built from 17 residues. Germline values: CDR1 SEHNR, CDR2 FQNEAQ (reference sequence). The CDR3 region is CASSPQGGDGSLNEQFF.

The genes are TRBV29-1 and TRBJ2-1; lacking DNA, the TRBD2 call made by TCRdb goes unchecked. This CDR3 has 15 residues. The V gene's germline CDR1 is SQVTM and CDR2 ANQGSEA. The CDR3 reads CSVATRLAGDNEQFF.

This chain's CDR3 is CASSVEVSDTQYF. The chain employs TRBV9 and TRBJ2-3. The germline CDR1 and CDR2 sequences are SGDLS and YYNGEE. CDR3 length equals 13 residues.

CDR3 loop: CASSSSRTDSYEQYF. The chain links TRBV7-9 to TRBJ2-7; TCRdb's assignment of TRBD1 cannot be checked, as there is no DNA. Germline values: CDR1 SEHNR, CDR2 FQNEAQ (reference sequence). This CDR3 comprises 15 residues.

The CDR3 loop reads CASSQDPRAPNYGYTF. The gene calls are TRBV3-1 and TRBJ1-2. The CDR3 loop spans 16 amino acids. Germline CDR1 is LGHDT and CDR2 is YNNKEL (reference sequence).

The chain couples TRBV7-8 to TRBJ2-1; TCRdb calls TRBD1, which cannot be checked without DNA. Germline CDR1 is SGHVS and CDR2 is FQNEAQ. There are 15 residues in the CDR3. CDR3 sequence: CASSLDRTGVNEQFF.

The chain is built from TRBV6-1 and TRBJ2-3; the TCRdb call, TRBD2, lacks DNA for checking. CDR1 and CDR2 (germline): MNHNS, SASEGT. The CDR3 is made up of 16 amino acids. The CDR3 is CASSPRLAVNTDTQYF.

The gene calls are TRBV4-3 and TRBJ2-3. Germline V gene lookup returns CDR1 LGHNA and CDR2 YSLEER. This CDR3 has 13 amino acids. Here the CDR3 reads CASSQDPEDTQYF.

The genes are TRBV6-1 and TRBJ2-1; TCRdb's D call of TRBD1 is untestable without DNA. This CDR3 is 18 amino acids long. Per the germline V gene, CDR1 is MNHNS and CDR2 is SASEGT. The chain's CDR3 is CASSLLGLVDRPYNEQFF.

The chain uses TRBV7-6 and TRBJ2-2; the TCRdb call, TRBD2, lacks DNA for checking. Germline V gene lookup returns CDR1 SGHVS and CDR2 FNYEAQ. The CDR3 spans 12 residues. The CDR3 region is CASRQTSGELFF.

The gene calls are TRBV3-1 and TRBJ1-5. The CDR3 is 15 amino acids. Germline CDR1 LGHDT, CDR2 YNNKEL (reference sequence). CDR3 amino acids: CASSQEGSSNQPQHF.

This chain uses TRBV4-2 with TRBJ2-7; TCRdb lists TRBD2, though no DNA is available to test this call. The CDR3 covers 13 residues. CDR1 is LGHNA and CDR2 is YNFKEQ in the germline V gene. Here the CDR3 reads CASSQETNDEQYF.

The J gene is TRBJ2-7, the V gene TRBV7-3; the TRBD1 assignment by TCRdb is unverifiable without DNA. Per the germline V gene, CDR1 is SGHTA and CDR2 is FQGTGA. This CDR3 is 16 amino acids long. This CDR3 reads CASSQSPGHWPYEQYF. Supplemented by reference TRBV7-3 and TRBJ2-7, the full variable domain reads GAGVSQTPSNKVTEKGKYVELRCDPISGHTALYWYRQSLGQGPEFLIYFQGTGAADDSGLPNDRFFAVRPEGSVSTLKIQRTERGDSAVYLCASSQSPGHWPYEQYFGPGTRLTVT.

The rearrangement links TRBV7-2 to TRBJ2-1; there is no DNA to check the TCRdb D call of TRBD2. CDR3 length: 15 residues. Per germline, CDR1 SGHTA and CDR2 FQGNSA. The CDR3 is CASSTSGGSYNEQFF.

The chain carries TRBV11-2 and TRBJ2-3; the D gene TCRdb calls, TRBD2, cannot be checked with no DNA. CDR1 SGHAT and CDR2 FQNNGV come from the germline V gene. The CDR3 spans 12 residues. This chain's CDR3 is CASNALGDTQYF.

V usage is TRBV19 and J usage is TRBJ2-1. The CDR3 runs to 16 residues. Germline-derived CDR1 and CDR2 are LNHDA and SQIVND (reference sequence). CDR3 sequence reads: CASRDAYQYQDKEQFF.

This rearrangement joins TRBV9 to TRBJ2-1; absent DNA, TCRdb's TRBD1 call cannot be checked. CDR3 length: 16 amino acids. Germline V lookup: CDR1 SGDLS, CDR2 YYNGEE. CDR3 in amino acids: CASSVGVGYSYNEQFF.